What follows are 24 T cell receptor beta chains derived from one specimen sequenced in a study of T cell responses to AZD1222 COVID-19 vaccine. Clones were sequenced by immunoSEQ multiplex PCR, and TCRdb holds only the in-frame ones, with some missing. Its table lists more than 110,000 clones. Sequencing was done on a sample of peripheral blood. These TCRs come from an adult in good health.

A remark on this clone: Other nucleotide sequences from this sample produce the same CDR3. J is TRBJ1-2 and V is TRBV6-5; D is perhaps TRBD1 (5 bases). The CDR3 covers 15 residues. From germline, CDR1 is MNHEY and CDR2 SVGAGI. Trimming shortened V by 0 bases and J by 0 bases, and 8 bases separated the two germline ends. The CDR3 reads CASSYSRGANYGYTF. The DNA of the CDR3 is TGTGCCAGCAGTTACTCGCGGGGGGCTAACTATGGCTACACCTTC.

V and J are TRBV2 and TRBJ1-1; 9 bases align to TRBD1. CDR3 length equals 15 residues. Trimming at V came to 5 bases and at J to 5 bases, leaving 9 bases not matched to a gene. Germline CDR1 reads SNHLY; CDR2 reads FYNNEI. The chain's CDR3 is CASSPGQGWYTEAFF. CDR3 coding DNA: TGTGCCAGCAGTCCCGGACAGGGGTGGTATACTGAAGCTTTCTTT.

DNA of the CDR3: TGCGCCAGCAGCCATGGGTATAAAGGGGGCTACACCTTC. Protein product: CASSHGYKGGYTF. The genes are TRBV4-1 and TRBJ1-2; no reliable D call. CDR1 is MGHRA, CDR2 YSYEKL, per germline. The CDR3 extends over 13 amino acids. The germline V and J ends were trimmed by 3 bases and 8 bases, with 13 bases remaining between them.

The chain joins TRBV6-4 to TRBJ2-3; TRBD1 matches 10 bases. The germline gives CDR1 MRHNA, CDR2 SNTAGT. Trimming removed 2 bases from V and 1 base from J; junction bases left unmatched: 0. The CDR3 spans 15 residues. CDR3 sequence: CASSDGTGGTDTQYF. CDR3 in DNA: TGTGCCAGCAGTGACGGGACAGGGGGCACAGATACGCAGTATTTT.

The chain recombines TRBV6-5 with TRBJ1-3; D ambiguous. V lost 2 bases to trimming and J lost 0 bases, with 11 bases between them. Per the germline V gene, CDR1 is MNHEY and CDR2 is SVGAGI. CDR3 size: 16 residues. CDR3 nucleotides: TGTGCCAGCAGTTACGCGATAAACCACTCTGGAAACACCATATATTTT. Encoded protein: CASSYAINHSGNTIYF.

V is TRBV6-5 and J is TRBJ1-4, with D possibly TRBD1 on 6 matching bases. The CDR3 totals 14 residues. With 2 bases removed from V and 5 bases from J, the gap between germline ends came to 9 bases. Germline CDR1 and CDR2: MNHEY and SVGAGI. DNA for the CDR3: TGTGCCAGCAGTTACGCAGGGGACAATGAAAAACTGTTTTTT. This sequence encodes CASSYAGDNEKLFF.

As to this clone: The sample has other DNA sequences that encode this CDR3 too. The rearrangement joins TRBV5-1 to TRBJ2-3; D gene unclear. CDR3 length equals 14 residues. Germline CDR1 is SGHRS and CDR2 is YFSETQ. V was trimmed by 2 bases and J by 0 bases, leaving 7 bases between them. CDR3 region: CASSLGPSTDTQYF. CDR3 coding DNA: TGCGCCAGCAGCTTAGGTCCTAGCACAGATACGCAGTATTTT.

The gene calls are TRBV18 and TRBJ2-3; D might be TRBD1 (6 bases). From germline, CDR1 is KGHSH and CDR2 LQKENI. Trimming pared 3 bases from V and 4 bases from J, leaving 11 bases between. The CDR3 is 14 residues long. The DNA of the CDR3 is TGTGCCAGCTCACCGCTGGGGGCGCCAGATACGCAGTATTTT. This codes for CASSPLGAPDTQYF. Filled out from reference TRBV18 and TRBJ2-3, the complete variable domain reads NAGVMQNPRHLVRRRGQEARLRCSPMKGHSHVYWYRQLPEEGLKFMVYLQKENIIDESGMPKERFSAEFPKEGPSILRIQQVVRGDSAAYFCASSPLGAPDTQYFGPGTRLTVL.

The rearrangement links TRBV6-5 to TRBJ1-4; TRBD1 matches at 10 bases. J was trimmed by 8 bases and V by 5 bases; bases with no gene match: 8. The CDR3 has 15 residues. In germline, CDR1 is MNHEY, CDR2 SVGAGI. DNA for the CDR3: TGTGCCAGCAGTAATCGACAGGGGGCGAGGGAAAAACTGTTTTTT. Translation gives CASSNRQGAREKLFF.

V gene TRBV3-1 (or the pseudogene TRBV3-2) combines with J gene TRBJ2-6; D is ambiguous. CDR1 is LGHDT and CDR2 is YNNKEL in the germline V gene (reference sequence). CDR3 length equals 16 residues. V was shortened by 0 bases and J by 0 bases, with 6 bases between the two germline ends. The CDR3 sequence is CASSQEPGSGANVLTF. In DNA form, the CDR3 reads TGTGCCAGCAGCCAAGAGCCTGGCTCTGGGGCCAACGTCCTGACTTTC.

This clone is called medium-sized based on its frequency. The chain is built from TRBV18 and TRBJ1-5, with 7 nucleotides matching TRBD1. CDR3 size: 16 residues. V shed 4 bases and J 6 bases; nucleotides not matched to a gene: 12. Germline V CDR1 and CDR2: KGHSH, LQKENI. In DNA form, the CDR3 reads TGTGCCAGCTCACAGGACAGGACCACGTCGGGTCAGCCCCAGCATTTT. Translated, it gives CASSQDRTTSGQPQHF.

This rearrangement joins TRBV7-2 to TRBJ2-1; D gene unclear. This CDR3 comprises 14 residues. V lost 6 bases and J lost 2, with 11 bases in between. CDR1 SGHTA and CDR2 FQGNSA come from the germline V gene. The CDR3 sequence is CASSPLGAYNEQFF. The CDR3 nucleotides read TGTGCCAGCAGTCCCCTTGGAGCCTACAATGAGCAGTTCTTC. Drawing the rest from reference TRBV7-2 and TRBJ2-1, the complete variable domain is GAGVSQSPSNKVTEKGKDVELRCDPISGHTALYWYRQSLGQGLEFLIYFQGNSAPDKSGLPSDRFSAERTGGSVSTLTIQRTQQEDSAVYLCASSPLGAYNEQFFGPGTRLTVL.

V usage is TRBV30 and J usage is TRBJ2-1; no reliable D call. Germline V gene data show CDR1 as GTSNPN and CDR2 as SVGIG (reference sequence). The CDR3 runs to 14 residues. Trimming cost V 6 bases and J 1 base, with 13 bases left between them. CDR3 DNA sequence: TGTGCCTGCGGTAGAGACTTATCCTACAATGAGCAGTTCTTC. Its protein is CACGRDLSYNEQFF.

The rearrangement joins TRBV5-1 to TRBJ2-7; tentative D call: TRBD1 (6 bases). This CDR3 comprises 15 residues. Trimming removed 4 bases at V and 2 bases at J, with 16 bases between. The germline gives CDR1 SGHRS, CDR2 YFSETQ. CDR3 sequence reads: CASSPGHAETYEQYF. The DNA for the CDR3 is TGCGCCAGCAGCCCGGGACACGCCGAAACCTACGAGCAGTACTTC.

The rearrangement links TRBV2 to TRBJ1-1; D remains unclear. The length of the CDR3 is 13 residues. CDR1 and CDR2 (germline): SNHLY, FYNNEI. In nucleotides, the CDR3 is TGTGCAAGAGGATTAGGTAGGAACACTGAAGCTTTCTTT. This codes for CARGLGRNTEAFF. The complete variable domain, with remaining parts taken from reference TRBV2 and TRBJ1-1, reads EPEVTQTPSHQVTQMGQEVILRCVPISNHLYFYWYRQILGQKVEFLVSFYNNEISEKSEIFDDQFSVERPDGSNFTLKIRSTKLEDSAMYFCARGLGRNTEAFFGQGTRLTVV.

This chain links TRBV14 with TRBJ1-2, with TRBD1 matching over 7 bases. The trim removed 3 bases at V and 2 bases at J, leaving 3 bases unmatched. This CDR3 has 14 residues. From germline, CDR1 is SGHDN and CDR2 FVKESK. The CDR3 loop is CASSQTTGNYGYTF. Written as DNA, the CDR3 is TGTGCCAGCAGCCAGACGACAGGGAACTATGGCTACACCTTC.

The chain joins TRBV5-4 to TRBJ1-5, with D possibly being TRBD1 (6 bases). Germline V gene data show CDR1 as SGHNT and CDR2 as YYREEE (reference sequence). The CDR3 totals 14 residues. V was shortened by 4 bases and J by 6 bases, with 14 bases between the two germline ends. The chain's CDR3 is CASSQDGGGQPQHF. Written as DNA, the CDR3 is TGTGCCAGCAGCCAGGACGGAGGGGGTCAGCCCCAGCATTTT.

The gene calls are TRBV4-1 and TRBJ2-7; weak D call: TRBD1 (5 bases). Germline V lookup: CDR1 MGHRA, CDR2 YSYEKL. V was clipped by 1 base and J by 3 bases, with 13 bases between them. The CDR3 length is 15 residues. The DNA of the CDR3 is TGCGCCAGCAGCCAAGTCACCGACAGCGTCTACGAGCAGTACTTC. It yields the protein CASSQVTDSVYEQYF.

V is TRBV5-6 and J is TRBJ1-1, with 8 bases lining up with TRBD1. Germline loops: CDR1 SGHDT, CDR2 YYEEEE. With 0 bases clipped from V and 2 bases from J, the junction kept 3 bases outside the gene matches. The CDR3 consists of 15 residues. In DNA form, the CDR3 reads TGTGCCAGCAGCTTGGCCGGGACAGGTAACACTGAAGCTTTCTTT. Translation gives CASSLAGTGNTEAFF.

The chain employs TRBV7-3 and TRBJ2-1; 8 positions match TRBD1. V lost 4 bases and J lost 6; bases outside the gene matches: 11. Germline loops: CDR1 SGHTA, CDR2 FQGTGA. This CDR3 contains 16 residues. The CDR3 region is CASSSMTGATPNEQFF. CDR3 nucleotide sequence: TGTGCCAGCAGCTCCATGACAGGGGCCACCCCCAATGAGCAGTTCTTC.

V is TRBV19 and J is TRBJ1-2, with D possibly matching TRBD1 (6 bases). The CDR3 is 14 residues long. The V gene's germline CDR1 is LNHDA and CDR2 SQIVND (reference sequence). Deletions cut 4 bases from V and 2 bases from J, with 11 bases between. In DNA, the CDR3 is TGTGCCAGTAGTACCCCCGGGACAAACTATGGCTACACCTTC. Translated, it gives CASSTPGTNYGYTF.

The DNA for the CDR3 is TGTGCCAGCAGTGATGAGGGCCGGGGGGGTTATGGCTACACCTTC. Its translation: CASSDEGRGGYGYTF. The chain recombines TRBV2 with TRBJ1-2, with D maybe TRBD1 (5 bases). Trimming shortened V by 3 bases and J by 5 bases, and 16 bases separated the two germline ends. CDR1 SNHLY and CDR2 FYNNEI come from the germline V gene. This CDR3 comprises 15 residues.

The rearrangement uses TRBV19 and TRBJ1-2; no clear D. Germline CDR1 LNHDA, CDR2 SQIVND (reference sequence). The CDR3 sequence is 13 residues long. Trimming took off 5 bases at V and 6 bases at J, with 13 bases between the two ends. The CDR3 here is CASSSTAFHGYTF. The CDR3 region has the DNA TGTGCCAGTAGTTCAACAGCATTCCATGGCTACACCTTC.

J is TRBJ1-1 and V is TRBV2, with D perhaps matching TRBD1 (5 bases). Between the trimmed V and J ends, which lost 5 bases and 1 base, there was a span of 8 bases. The V gene's germline CDR1 is SNHLY and CDR2 FYNNEI. The CDR3 extends over 13 amino acids. The CDR3: CASSTTGNTEAFF. The CDR3 DNA follows: TGTGCCAGCAGTACCACAGGGAACACTGAAGCTTTCTTT.